This T cell receptor (beta chain) was sequenced during a study of blood T cell repertoires in COVID-19 (dated by TCRdb to between 2020 and 2021). General notes on the study: Collaborator samples came from the United States, Italy and Spain and covered acute and convalescent phases of COVID-19. The material from the prospective study consisted of cDNA or gDNA derived from T cells, B-cell-depleted T cells, or PBMCs. The repertoires were made available in a free public database intended to serve as a resource for research on the immune response to SARS-CoV-2. The samples were drawn from the first 160 participants of the ongoing ImmuneRACE study and from 1,254 subjects provided by 6 global collaborators. Subjects who had been exposed to COVID-19, were actively infected with it, or had recovered from it provided the deeply sampled blood TCRbeta repertoires that made up the dataset. Where HLA class I and class II types were available, the types were taken from metadata supplied by the sample provider, not from assay-based typing. The sample metadata nearly always contained a de-identified subject ID, COVID-19 status, age in years and sex.

Comment on this clone: Its specific antigen is unknown. Base qualities are missing; no much larger clone stands one base away.

TCRbeta CDR3 regions were amplified from genomic DNA by means of the immunoSEQ Assay, a bias-controlled multiplex PCR. The authors' pipeline ran thus. Nucleated cell counts per sample were estimated from amplification of reference gene primers within the assay. To quantify the absolute abundance of each unique TCRbeta CDR3 rearrangement, sequence reads were collapsed and filtered. For each sample, productive Simpson clonality was calculated as the square root of Simpson's diversity index over productive rearrangements. Imported from immuneACCESS, the table was reduced by TCRdb to in-frame sequences with V and J called. These copies leave out some clones; in studies compared against another copy, an unresolved V gene accounts for under half, and the cause of the remainder is not known. V and J calls and clone size follow that table, whereas D and trimming were derived from the DNA. This sample gives around 100,000 clones in total; approximately 90% of them show up just once. The top ten clonotypes cover approximately 5.6% of the sample.

At one collaborating source in Seattle, patients were enrolled during active infection and were followed longitudinally through the course of disease. The collaborating institutions used their own protocols to collect whole blood in K2EDTA tubes. For TCRbeta analysis, collaborators shipped samples in one of three forms: frozen whole blood, isolated PBMCs, or DNA extracted from either of those sample types. The investigation overall reported the following: How much clinical and demographic metadata was included differed by source and by participant, and the metadata was provided uncurated.

The source of this sequence is a woman aged 45-59 years with COVID-19, enrolled during active disease. The specimen sequenced was peripheral blood.

In nucleotide form, the sequence is TGTGCCAGCAGCCCCCGGGGGTGGAATGAGCAGTTCTTC. It encodes CASSPRGWNEQFF. The chain couples TRBV13 to TRBJ2-1, with TRBD2 as a weak D call on 6 bases. The CDR3 contains 13 residues, cysteine and phenylalanine counted. Only the CDR3 region is kept as DNA, spanning 39 bases read in frame from base 1. V sheds 5 bases and J sheds 7 bases, leaving 12 bases between their ends. According to the germline V gene (reference sequence), CDR1 reads PRHDT and CDR2 reads FYEKMQ.